The clone carrying this TCR beta chain was detected once. As yet, its antigen is unknown. The sample comes from a study of OX40 agonist ivuxolimab in advanced cancers. Broader study findings: Both blood CD4+ and CD8+ T cells showed clonal growth by week 6 at 0.1 to 3.0 mg/kg. More expanded clones were found, on average, in CD8+ than in CD4+ T cells. Antigen specificity of clonally expanded peripheral T cells was not established. Low normalized clonal expansion also occurred in some nonresponding patients.

Only in-frame clones appear in the TCRdb table, and some are missing; sequencing was by immunoSEQ multiplex PCR. The sample records more than 65,000 clones, 90% being singletons. With 6 bases clipped from V and 0 bases from J, the junction kept 5 bases outside the gene matches. Per germline, CDR1 MDHEN and CDR2 SYDVKM. There are 15 residues in the CDR3. This TCR derives from an adult with an advanced solid tumor such as melanoma, head and neck, liver or kidney cancer. The chain joins TRBV28 to TRBJ1-5; 7 bases align to TRBD1. Sequences were derived from CD4+ or CD8+ T cells sorted from blood, sampled in a trial of the OX40 agonist ivuxolimab. The CDR3 region has the DNA TGTGCCAGCAGACCAGGGGGGGATAGCAATCAGCCCCAGCATTTT. It specifies CASRPGGDSNQPQHF.